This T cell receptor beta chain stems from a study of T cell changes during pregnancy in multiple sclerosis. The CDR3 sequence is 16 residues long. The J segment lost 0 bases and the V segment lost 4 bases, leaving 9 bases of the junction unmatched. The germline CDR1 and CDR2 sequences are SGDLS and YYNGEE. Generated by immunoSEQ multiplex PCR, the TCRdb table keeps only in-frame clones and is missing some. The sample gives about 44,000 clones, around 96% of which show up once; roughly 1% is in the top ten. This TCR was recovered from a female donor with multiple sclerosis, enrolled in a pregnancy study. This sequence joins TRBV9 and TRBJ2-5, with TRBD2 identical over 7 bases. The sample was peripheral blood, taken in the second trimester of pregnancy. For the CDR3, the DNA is TGTGCCAGCAGCCCGCGACTAGCCCCGTACCAAGAGACCCAGTACTTC. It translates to CASSPRLAPYQETQYF. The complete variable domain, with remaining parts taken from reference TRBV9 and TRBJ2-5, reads DSGVTQTPKHLITATGQRVTLRCSPRSGDLSVYWYQQSLDQGLQFLIQYYNGEERAKGNILERFSAQQFPDLHSELNLSSLELGDSALYFCASSPRLAPYQETQYFGPGTRLLVL.